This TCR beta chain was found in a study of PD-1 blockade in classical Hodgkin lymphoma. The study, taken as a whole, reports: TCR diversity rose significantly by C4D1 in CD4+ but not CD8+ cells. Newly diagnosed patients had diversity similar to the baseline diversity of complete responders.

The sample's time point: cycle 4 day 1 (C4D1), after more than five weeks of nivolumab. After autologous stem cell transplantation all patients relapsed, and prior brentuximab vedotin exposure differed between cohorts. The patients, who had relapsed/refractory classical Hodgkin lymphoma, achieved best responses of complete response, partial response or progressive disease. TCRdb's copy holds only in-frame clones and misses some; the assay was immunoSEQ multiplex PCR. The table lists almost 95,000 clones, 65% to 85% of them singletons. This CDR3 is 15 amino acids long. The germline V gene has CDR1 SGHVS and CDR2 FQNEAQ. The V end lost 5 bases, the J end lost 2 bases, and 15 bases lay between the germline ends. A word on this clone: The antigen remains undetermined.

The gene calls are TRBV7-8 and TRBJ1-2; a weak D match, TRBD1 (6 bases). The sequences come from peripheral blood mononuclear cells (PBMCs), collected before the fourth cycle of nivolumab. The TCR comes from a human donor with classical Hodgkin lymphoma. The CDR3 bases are TGTGCCAGCAGCCCGACGCAGGGGCCGAACTATGGCTACACCTTC. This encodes CASSPTQGPNYGYTF.